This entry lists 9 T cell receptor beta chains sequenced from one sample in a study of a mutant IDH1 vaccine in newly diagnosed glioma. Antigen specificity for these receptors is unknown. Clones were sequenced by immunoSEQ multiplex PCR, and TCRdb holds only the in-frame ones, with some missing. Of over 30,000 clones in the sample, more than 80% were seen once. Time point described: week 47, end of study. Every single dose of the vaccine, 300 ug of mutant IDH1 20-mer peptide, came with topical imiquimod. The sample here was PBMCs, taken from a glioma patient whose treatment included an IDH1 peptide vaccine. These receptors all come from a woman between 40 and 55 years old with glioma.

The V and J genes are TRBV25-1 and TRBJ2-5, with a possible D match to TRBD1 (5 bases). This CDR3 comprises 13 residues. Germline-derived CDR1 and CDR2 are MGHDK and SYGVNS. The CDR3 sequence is CTLHRPSVETQYF. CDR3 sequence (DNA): TGTACCCTCCACAGGCCGTCTGTGGAGACCCAGTACTTC.

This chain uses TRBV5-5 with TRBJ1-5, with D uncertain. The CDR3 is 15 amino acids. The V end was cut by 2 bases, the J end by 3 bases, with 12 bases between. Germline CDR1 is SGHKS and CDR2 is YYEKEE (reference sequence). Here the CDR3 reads CASSLMSGANQPQHF. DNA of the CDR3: TGTGCCAGCAGCTTAATGAGTGGAGCCAATCAGCCCCAGCATTTT.

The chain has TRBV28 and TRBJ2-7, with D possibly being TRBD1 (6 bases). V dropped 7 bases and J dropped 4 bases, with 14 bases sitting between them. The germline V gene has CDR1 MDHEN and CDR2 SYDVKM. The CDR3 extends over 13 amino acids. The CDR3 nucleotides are TGTGCCAGCACCCCAGGGGTTTCTTACGAGCAGTACTTC. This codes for CASTPGVSYEQYF.

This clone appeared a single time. The CDR3 sequence is CASSLDLQANYGYTF. CDR3 in DNA: TGTGCCAGCAGCTTAGATTTGCAGGCTAACTATGGCTACACCTTC. This chain uses TRBV7-9 with TRBJ1-2; D remains unclear. The V gene's germline CDR1 is SEHNR and CDR2 FQNEAQ (reference sequence). Trimming left V 1 base short and J 0 bases short, with 9 bases between. This CDR3 region has 15 residues.

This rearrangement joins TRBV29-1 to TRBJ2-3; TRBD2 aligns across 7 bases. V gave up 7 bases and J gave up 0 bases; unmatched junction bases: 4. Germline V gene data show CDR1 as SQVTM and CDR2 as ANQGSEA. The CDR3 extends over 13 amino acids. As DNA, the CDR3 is TGCAGCGGGGGGGAGGGGAGCACAGATACGCAGTATTTT. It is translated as CSGGEGSTDTQYF.

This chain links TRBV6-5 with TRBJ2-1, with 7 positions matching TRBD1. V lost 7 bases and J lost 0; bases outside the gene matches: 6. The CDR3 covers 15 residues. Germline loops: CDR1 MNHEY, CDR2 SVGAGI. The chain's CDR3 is CASKGAGSSYNEQFF. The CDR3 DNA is TGTGCCAGCAAGGGGGCGGGCAGCTCCTACAATGAGCAGTTCTTC.

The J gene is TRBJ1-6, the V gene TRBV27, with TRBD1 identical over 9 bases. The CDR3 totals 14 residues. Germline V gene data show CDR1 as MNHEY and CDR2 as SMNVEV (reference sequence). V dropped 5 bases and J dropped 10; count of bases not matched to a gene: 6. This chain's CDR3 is CASSIRTGDSPLHF. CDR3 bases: TGTGCCAGCAGTATCAGGACAGGGGACTCACCCCTCCACTTT.

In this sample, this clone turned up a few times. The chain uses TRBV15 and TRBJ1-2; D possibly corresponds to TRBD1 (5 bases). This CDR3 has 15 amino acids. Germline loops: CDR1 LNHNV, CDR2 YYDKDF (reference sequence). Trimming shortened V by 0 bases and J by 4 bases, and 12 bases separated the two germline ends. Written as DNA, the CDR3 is TGTGCCACCAGCAGAGAGCGTTGGGGCGGCTATGGCTACACCTTC. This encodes CATSRERWGGYGYTF.

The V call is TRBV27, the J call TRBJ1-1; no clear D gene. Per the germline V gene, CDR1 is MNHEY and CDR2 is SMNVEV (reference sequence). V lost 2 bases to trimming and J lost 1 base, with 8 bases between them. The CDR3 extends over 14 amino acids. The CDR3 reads CASSLTTTNTEAFF. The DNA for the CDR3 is TGTGCCAGCAGTTTAACAACTACGAACACTGAAGCTTTCTTT.